This T cell receptor beta chain was sequenced during a study of blood T cell repertoires in COVID-19. Study as a whole: Sources were T cells, B-cell-depleted T cells, or PBMCs; the material itself was cDNA or gDNA.

Study processing details: Amplifying reference gene primers gave estimates of nucleated cell counts. The assay was immunoSEQ multiplex PCR, and TCRdb's table has in-frame clones only and misses some. For V, J and clone size, that table is used; D and trimming come from the DNA. This sample yields a few hundred thousand clones, of which about four fifths are seen a single time; less than 7% belongs to the top ten. Cohorts were based on clinical histories the participants reported. Resolution of symptoms, clearance, or two negative PCRs was present in recovered Cohort 3 donors. Germline V lookup: CDR1 SGHTA, CDR2 FQGTGA. The CDR3 spans 20 residues. The ends lost 5 bases at V and 9 bases at J; junction bases unmatched: 20.

The V and J genes are TRBV7-3 and TRBJ2-1; 15 nucleotides line up with TRBD2. Sequencing was carried out using PBMCs or T cells enriched from blood (not recorded which). The sequence derives from a woman between 35 and 50 years old who had recovered from COVID-19. The CDR3: CASSRVGLAGGGYALGEQFF. CDR3 bases: TGTGCCAGCAGCCGAGTGGGACTAGCGGGAGGAGGGTATGCCCTAGGTGAGCAGTTCTTC.